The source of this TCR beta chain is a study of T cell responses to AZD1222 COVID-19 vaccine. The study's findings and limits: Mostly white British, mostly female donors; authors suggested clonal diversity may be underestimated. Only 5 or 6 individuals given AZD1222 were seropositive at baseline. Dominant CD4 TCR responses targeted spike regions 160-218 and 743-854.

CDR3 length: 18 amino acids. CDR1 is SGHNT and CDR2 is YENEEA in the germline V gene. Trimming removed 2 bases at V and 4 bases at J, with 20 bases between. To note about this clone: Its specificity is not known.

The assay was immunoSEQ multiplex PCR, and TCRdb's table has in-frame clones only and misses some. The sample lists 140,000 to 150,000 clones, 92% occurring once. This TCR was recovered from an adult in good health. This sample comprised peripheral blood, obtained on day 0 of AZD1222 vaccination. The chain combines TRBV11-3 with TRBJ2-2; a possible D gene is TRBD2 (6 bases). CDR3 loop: CASSLTRDFPGGTGELFF. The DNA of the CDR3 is TGTGCCAGCAGCTTAACCAGGGACTTTCCAGGCGGCACCGGGGAGCTGTTTTTT.